The clone carrying this T cell receptor (beta chain) was recorded a few times. Its target is not known. This sample stems from a study of T cells in Graves' hyperthyroidism and ophthalmopathy. TCR beta CDR3 regions were amplified from RNA. First-round RT-PCR targeting the TCR CDR3 was performed with the HTBI primer set. TCRdb reanalysed the multiplex PCR reads using MiXCR and keeps one entry per CDR3 protein. This sample yields over 250,000 distinct CDR3 sequences, of which over 15% are seen a single time; around 61% belongs to the top ten. Study-wide results and limits: Before onset, ophthalmopathy was predicted by the model a median around 6 months earlier.

Disease lasting under 3 months, a NOSPECS grade of at least 4, and a Clinical Activity Score of at least 3 were features of the ophthalmopathy patients. Isolation of PBMCs was performed on about 9.9 ml fresh peripheral blood. The CDR3 has 15 residues. V lost 6 bases and J lost 1, with 15 bases in between. Germline V gives CDR1 LGHNA, CDR2 YNFKEQ. V and J are TRBV4-2 and TRBJ2-5, with D perhaps TRBD2 (6 bases). Material for sequencing was blood. The source is a woman aged 60-75 years with Graves' ophthalmopathy. For the CDR3, the DNA is TGTGCCAGCAGGGGAAAAGCGGGTCTCCAAGAGACCCAGTACTTC. Its translation is CASRGKAGLQETQYF.